These T cell receptor beta chains were read from a single sample in a study of OX40 agonist ivuxolimab in advanced cancers. The method was immunoSEQ multiplex PCR; TCRdb's version includes in-frame clones alone and lacks a portion of them. Of about 72,000 clones in the sample, 80% to 90% were seen once. Sequences were derived from CD4+ or CD8+ T cells sorted from blood, sampled in a trial of the OX40 agonist ivuxolimab. The receptors were sampled from an adult with an advanced solid tumor such as melanoma, head and neck, liver or kidney cancer. Each CDR3 is given with its conserved first and last residue. The D gene is left open where the match is weak. Clone size is shown for a subset of rows, as once, few, many or a class of expanded clone.

>TRBJ1-1|15|.|TRBV6-4|.
TGTGCCAGCAGTGTGTCCCCGGGGGGGTACACTGAAGCTTTCTTT
CASSVSPGGYTEAFF
>TRBJ2-1|15|.|TRBV21-1|.
TGTGCCAGCAGCAAAGTTGATAGCGACCACAATGAGCAGTTCTTC
CASSKVDSDHNEQFF
>TRBJ2-1|19|.|TRBV23-1|TRBD1
TGCGCCAGCAGTCAAAACCTAACCTCGGGACAGGAAGCCTACAATGAGCAGTTCTTC
CASSQNLTSGQEAYNEQFF
>TRBJ2-3|15|once|TRBV11-1|TRBD1
TGTGCCAGCAGCGGGCCGGGACAGGGCGCAGATACGCAGTATTTT
CASSGPGQGADTQYF
>TRBJ2-6|15|once|TRBV2|.
TGTGCCAGCAGCAGGGATCAGTCTGGGGCCAACGTCCTGACTTTC
CASSRDQSGANVLTF
>TRBJ2-2|15|.|TRBV2|TRBD1
TGTGCCAGCAGCGGACAGGGGTGGAACACCGGGGAGCTGTTTTTT
CASSGQGWNTGELFF
>TRBJ1-1|15|once|TRBV7-8|.
TGTGCCAGCAGCCCCCTGGGAGGGAAGAACACTGAAGCTTTCTTT
CASSPLGGKNTEAFF
>TRBJ2-2|14|once|TRBV11-2|.
TGTGCCAGCAGCTCGACATTGTACGCCGGGGAGCTGTTTTTT
CASSSTLYAGELFF
>TRBJ1-4|15|.|TRBV19|.
TGTGCCAGTAGTATAGTGTCCAATAGGGGTGAAAAACTGTTTTTT
CASSIVSNRGEKLFF
>TRBJ2-5|15|once|TRBV9|.
TGTGCCAGCAGCGTAGACGGGACGGCAGGGGAGACCCAGTACTTC
CASSVDGTAGETQYF
>TRBJ1-6|15|.|TRBV5-8|.
TGTGCCAGCACCTTCCGGGCAGGGAGCGACTCACCCCTCCACTTT
CASTFRAGSDSPLHF
>TRBJ1-4|15|.|TRBV25-1|TRBD1
TGTGCCAGCAGTGAATCTAGGGGGCTGCGTGAAAAACTGTTTTTT
CASSESRGLREKLFF
>TRBJ2-6|17|.|TRBV19|.
TGTGCCAGTAGTATCGTAGGGCTCCCCTCTGGGGCCAACGTCCTGACTTTC
CASSIVGLPSGANVLTF
>TRBJ2-7|14|.|TRBV7-9|TRBD1
TGTGCCAGCAGCTTTACAGGGGGCGGAGACGAGCAGTACTTC
CASSFTGGGDEQYF
>TRBJ1-5|15|.|TRBV18|.
TGTGCCAGCTCACTTAGTGTAGGGGGGAATCAGCCCCAGCATTTT
CASSLSVGGNQPQHF
>TRBJ2-7|15|.|TRBV19|TRBD1
TGTGCCAGTAGTAGCACCGGGACAGCTTCCTACGAGCAGTACTTC
CASSSTGTASYEQYF
>TRBJ2-2|13|few|TRBV7-8|.
TGTGCCAGCAGCTTAGTGGACACCGGGGAGCTGTTTTTT
CASSLVDTGELFF
>TRBJ2-7|17|.|TRBV11-1|TRBD2
TGTGCCAGCAGCCCTTCTAGCGGGGGGAGCCTGGCGGGCGAGCAGTACTTC
CASSPSSGGSLAGEQYF
>TRBJ2-5|15|.|TRBV7-8|.
TGTGCCAGCAGCTTACAGGGATTGGGTCGGGAGACCCAGTACTTC
CASSLQGLGRETQYF
>TRBJ2-3|14|.|TRBV2|TRBD1
TGTGCCAGCAGCCTACAGGGGAGCACAGATACGCAGTATTTT
CASSLQGSTDTQYF
>TRBJ2-1|10|once|TRBV6-6|.
TGTGCCAGCAGTCGCAATGAGCAGTTCTTC
CASSRNEQFF
>TRBJ2-3|13|.|TRBV30|TRBD1
TGTGCCTGGAGCAGGGGGCTGACGGATACGCAGTATTTT
CAWSRGLTDTQYF
>TRBJ2-3|11|.|TRBV20-1|.
TGCAGTGCTAGTGGCGTAGATACGCAGTATTTT
CSASGVDTQYF
>TRBJ2-3|16|.|TRBV19|TRBD2
TGTGCCAGTAGTCCCCGGACTAGCGGGGTAGGGGATACGCAGTATTTT
CASSPRTSGVGDTQYF
>TRBJ2-1|14|.|TRBV25-1|.
TGTGCCAGCAGCGGGACAACTCAATACAATGAGCAGTTCTTC
CASSGTTQYNEQFF
>TRBJ2-1|13|once|TRBV2|.
TGTGCCAGCAATCGGCCTAGGGGACAAGGGCAGTTCTTC
CASNRPRGQGQFF
>TRBJ2-2|15|.|TRBV6-4|.
TGTGCCAGCAGCATATCGTCCGGGGGTAACGGGGAGCTGTTTTTT
CASSISSGGNGELFF
>TRBJ2-7|16|.|TRBV9|TRBD2
TGTGCCAGCAGCGTAACGGGTAGCGGGAACTCCTACGAGCAGTACTTC
CASSVTGSGNSYEQYF
>TRBJ2-1|16|.|TRBV7-8|.
TGTGCCAGCAGCTTAAGGGGGGATAGCTCCTACAATGAGCAGTTCTTC
CASSLRGDSSYNEQFF